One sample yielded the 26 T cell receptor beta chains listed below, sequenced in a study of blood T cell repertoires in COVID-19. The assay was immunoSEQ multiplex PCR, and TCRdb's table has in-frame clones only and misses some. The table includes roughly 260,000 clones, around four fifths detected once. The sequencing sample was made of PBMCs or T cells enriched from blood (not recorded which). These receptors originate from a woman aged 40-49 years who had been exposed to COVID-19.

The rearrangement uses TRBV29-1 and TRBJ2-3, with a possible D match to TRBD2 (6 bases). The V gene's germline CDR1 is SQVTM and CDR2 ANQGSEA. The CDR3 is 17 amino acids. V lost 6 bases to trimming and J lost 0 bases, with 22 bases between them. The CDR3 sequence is CSVQSPGRKTSTDTQYF. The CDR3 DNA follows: TGCAGCGTCCAAAGCCCGGGGAGGAAAACTAGCACAGATACGCAGTATTTT.

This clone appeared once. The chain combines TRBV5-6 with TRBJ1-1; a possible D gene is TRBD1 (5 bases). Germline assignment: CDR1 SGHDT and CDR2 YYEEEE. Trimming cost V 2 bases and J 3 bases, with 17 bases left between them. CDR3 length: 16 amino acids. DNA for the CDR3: TGTGCCAGCAGCTTTGGTGGGGGTTCGGGGGACACTGAAGCTTTCTTT. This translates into CASSFGGGSGDTEAFF.

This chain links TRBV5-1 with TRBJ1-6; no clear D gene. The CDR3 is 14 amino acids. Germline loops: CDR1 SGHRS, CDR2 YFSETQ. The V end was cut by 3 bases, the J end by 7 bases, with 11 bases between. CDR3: CASSSSMANSPLHF. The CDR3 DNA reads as TGCGCCAGCAGCTCAAGTATGGCAAATTCACCCCTCCACTTT.

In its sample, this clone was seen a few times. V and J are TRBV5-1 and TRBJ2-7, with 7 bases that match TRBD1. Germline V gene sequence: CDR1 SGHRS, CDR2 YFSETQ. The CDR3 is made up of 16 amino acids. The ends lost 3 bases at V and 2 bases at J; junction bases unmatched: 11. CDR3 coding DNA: TGCGCCAGCAGCTCCGGGTACAGGGGAACTACCTACGAGCAGTACTTC. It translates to CASSSGYRGTTYEQYF.

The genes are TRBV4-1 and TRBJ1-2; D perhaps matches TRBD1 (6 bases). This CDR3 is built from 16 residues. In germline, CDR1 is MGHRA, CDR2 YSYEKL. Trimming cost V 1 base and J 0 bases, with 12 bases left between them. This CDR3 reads CASSQGWEGANYGYTF. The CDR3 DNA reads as TGCGCCAGCAGCCAAGGTTGGGAGGGGGCTAACTATGGCTACACCTTC.

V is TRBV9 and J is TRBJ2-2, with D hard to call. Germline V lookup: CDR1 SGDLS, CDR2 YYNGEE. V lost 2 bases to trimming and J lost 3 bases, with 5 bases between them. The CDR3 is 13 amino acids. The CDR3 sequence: CASSVRYTGELFF. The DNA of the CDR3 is TGTGCCAGCAGCGTGCGATACACCGGGGAGCTGTTTTTT.

CDR3 loop: CASSLLDRDNEQFF. CDR3 in DNA: TGTGCCAGCAGTTTACTTGACAGGGACAATGAGCAGTTCTTC. The gene calls are TRBV28 and TRBJ2-1, with 7 bases fitting TRBD1. This CDR3 has 14 residues. Trimming removed 2 bases from V and 5 bases from J; junction bases left unmatched: 3. In germline, CDR1 is MDHEN, CDR2 SYDVKM.

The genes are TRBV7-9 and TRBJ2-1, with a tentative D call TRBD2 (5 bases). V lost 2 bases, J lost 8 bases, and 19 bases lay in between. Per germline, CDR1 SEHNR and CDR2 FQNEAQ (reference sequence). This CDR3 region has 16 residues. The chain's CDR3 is CASSLTRGSTGDEQFF. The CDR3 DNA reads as TGTGCCAGCAGCTTAACTAGAGGGTCCACCGGGGATGAGCAGTTCTTC.

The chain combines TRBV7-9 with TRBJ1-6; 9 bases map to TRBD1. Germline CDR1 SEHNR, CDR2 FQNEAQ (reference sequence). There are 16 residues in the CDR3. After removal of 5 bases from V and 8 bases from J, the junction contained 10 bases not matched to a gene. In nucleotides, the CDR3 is TGTGCCAGCAGCCTGGACAGGGGTATTATCCATTCACCCCTCCACTTT. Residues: CASSLDRGIIHSPLHF.

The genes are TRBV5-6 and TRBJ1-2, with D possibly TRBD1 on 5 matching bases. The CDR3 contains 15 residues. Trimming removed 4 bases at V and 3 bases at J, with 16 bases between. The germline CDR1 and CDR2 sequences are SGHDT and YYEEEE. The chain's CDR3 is CASSPGLWVHYGYTF. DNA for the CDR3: TGTGCCAGCAGCCCGGGACTCTGGGTACACTATGGCTACACCTTC.

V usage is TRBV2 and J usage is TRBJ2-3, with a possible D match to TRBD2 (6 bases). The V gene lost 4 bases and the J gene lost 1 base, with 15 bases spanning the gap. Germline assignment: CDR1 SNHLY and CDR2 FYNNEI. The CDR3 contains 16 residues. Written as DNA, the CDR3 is TGTGCCAGCAGTGCCAGGAAGCGGGTCGGCACAGATACGCAGTATTTT. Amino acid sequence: CASSARKRVGTDTQYF.

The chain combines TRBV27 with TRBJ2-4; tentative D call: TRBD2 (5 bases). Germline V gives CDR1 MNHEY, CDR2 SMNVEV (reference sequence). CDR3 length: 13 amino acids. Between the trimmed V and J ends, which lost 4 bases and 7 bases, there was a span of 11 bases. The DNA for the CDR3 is TGTGCCAGCAGTTCCCGGACGGGGAACATTCAGTACTTC. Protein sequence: CASSSRTGNIQYF.

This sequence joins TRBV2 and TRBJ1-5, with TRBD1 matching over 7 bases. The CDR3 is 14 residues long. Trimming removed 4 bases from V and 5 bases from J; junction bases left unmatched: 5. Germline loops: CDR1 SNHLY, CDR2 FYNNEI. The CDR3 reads CASSGQGDHQPQHF. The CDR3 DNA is TGTGCCAGCAGTGGGCAGGGGGACCATCAGCCCCAGCATTTT.

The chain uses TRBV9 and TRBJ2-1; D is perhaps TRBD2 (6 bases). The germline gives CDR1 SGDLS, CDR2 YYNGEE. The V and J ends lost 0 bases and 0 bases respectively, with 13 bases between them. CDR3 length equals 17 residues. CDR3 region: CASSVESGLSSYNEQFF. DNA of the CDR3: TGTGCCAGCAGCGTAGAAAGCGGACTAAGCTCCTACAATGAGCAGTTCTTC.

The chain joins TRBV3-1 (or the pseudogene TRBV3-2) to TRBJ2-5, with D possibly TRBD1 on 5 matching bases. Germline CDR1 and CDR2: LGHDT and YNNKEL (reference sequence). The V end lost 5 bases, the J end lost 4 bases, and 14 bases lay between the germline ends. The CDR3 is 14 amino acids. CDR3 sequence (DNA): TGTGCCAGCAGCGTGACAGATGGCGTAGAGACCCAGTACTTC. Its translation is CASSVTDGVETQYF.

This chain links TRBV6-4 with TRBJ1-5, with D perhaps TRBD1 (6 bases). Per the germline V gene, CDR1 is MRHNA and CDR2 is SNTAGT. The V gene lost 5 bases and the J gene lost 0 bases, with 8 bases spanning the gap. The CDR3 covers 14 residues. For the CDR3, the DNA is TGTGCCAGCAGTTCGGACAGTAGCAATCAGCCCCAGCATTTT. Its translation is CASSSDSSNQPQHF.

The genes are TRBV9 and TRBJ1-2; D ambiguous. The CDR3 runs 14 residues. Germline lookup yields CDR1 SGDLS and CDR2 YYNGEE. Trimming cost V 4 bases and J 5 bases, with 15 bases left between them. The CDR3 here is CASSPRGYSYGYTF. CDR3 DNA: TGTGCCAGCAGCCCCCGGGGTTATTCGTATGGCTACACCTTC.

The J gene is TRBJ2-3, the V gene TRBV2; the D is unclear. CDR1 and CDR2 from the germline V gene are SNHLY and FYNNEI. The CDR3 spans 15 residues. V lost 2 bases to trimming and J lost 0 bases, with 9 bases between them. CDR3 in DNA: TGTGCCAGCAGTGAATTGGTGCTAAGCACAGATACGCAGTATTTT. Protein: CASSELVLSTDTQYF.

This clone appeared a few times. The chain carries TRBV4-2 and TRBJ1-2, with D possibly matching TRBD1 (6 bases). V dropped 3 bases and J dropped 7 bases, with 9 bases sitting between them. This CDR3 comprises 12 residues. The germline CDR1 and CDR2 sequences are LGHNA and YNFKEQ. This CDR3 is CASSHGGPGYTF. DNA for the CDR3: TGTGCCAGCAGCCACGGGGGGCCTGGCTACACCTTC.

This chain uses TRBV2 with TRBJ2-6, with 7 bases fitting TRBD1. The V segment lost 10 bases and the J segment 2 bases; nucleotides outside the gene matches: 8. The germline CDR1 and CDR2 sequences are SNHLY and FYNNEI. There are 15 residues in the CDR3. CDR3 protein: CATKQGSAGANVLTF. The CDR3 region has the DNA TGTGCCACCAAACAGGGGAGCGCTGGGGCCAACGTCCTGACTTTC.

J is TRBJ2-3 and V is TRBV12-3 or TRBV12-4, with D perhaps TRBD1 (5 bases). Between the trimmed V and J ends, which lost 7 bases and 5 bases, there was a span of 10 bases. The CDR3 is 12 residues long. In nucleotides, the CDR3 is TGTGCCAGCAACCTAAGGGGAGATACGCAGTATTTT. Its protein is CASNLRGDTQYF.

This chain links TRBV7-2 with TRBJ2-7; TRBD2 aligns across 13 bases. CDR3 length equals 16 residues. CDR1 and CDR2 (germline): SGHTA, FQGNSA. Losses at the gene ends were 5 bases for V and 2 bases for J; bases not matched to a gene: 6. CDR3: CASSKTSGGLPYEQYF. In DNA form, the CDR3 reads TGTGCCAGCAGCAAGACTAGCGGGGGGCTCCCCTACGAGCAGTACTTC.

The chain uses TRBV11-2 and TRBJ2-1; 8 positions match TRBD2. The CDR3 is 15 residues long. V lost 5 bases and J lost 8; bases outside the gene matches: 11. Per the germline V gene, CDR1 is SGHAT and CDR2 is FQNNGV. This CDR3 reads CASSHPRGGRDEQFF. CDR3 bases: TGTGCCAGCAGCCACCCCCGGGGGGGCAGAGATGAGCAGTTCTTC. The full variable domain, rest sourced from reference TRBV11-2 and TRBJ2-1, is EAGVAQSPRYKIIEKRQSVAFWCNPISGHATLYWYQQILGQGPKLLIQFQNNGVVDDSQLPKDRFSAERLKGVDSTLKIQPAKLEDSAVYLCASSHPRGGRDEQFFGPGTRLTVL.

This chain's CDR3 is CASSGSGGPHEQFF. The CDR3 DNA reads as TGCGCCAGCAGCGGGAGCGGGGGGCCCCATGAGCAGTTCTTC. The chain recombines TRBV5-1 with TRBJ2-1; 9 nucleotides align to TRBD2. There are 14 residues in the CDR3. V trimming: 4 bases; J trimming: 8 bases; junction bases outside the gene matches: 7. The germline gives CDR1 SGHRS, CDR2 YFSETQ.

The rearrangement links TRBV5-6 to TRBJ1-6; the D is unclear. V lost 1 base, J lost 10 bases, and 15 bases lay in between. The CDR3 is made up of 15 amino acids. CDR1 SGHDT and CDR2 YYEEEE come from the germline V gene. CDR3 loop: CASSLWPGSGSPLHF. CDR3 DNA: TGTGCCAGCAGCTTGTGGCCAGGATCAGGATCACCCCTCCACTTT.

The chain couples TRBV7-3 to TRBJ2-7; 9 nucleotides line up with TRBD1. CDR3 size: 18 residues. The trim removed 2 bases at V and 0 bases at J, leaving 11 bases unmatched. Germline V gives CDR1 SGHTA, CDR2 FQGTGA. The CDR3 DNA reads TGTGCCAGCAGCTTAGGTCCGGGACAGGGTGGGGCCTCCTACGAGCAGTACTTC. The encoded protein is CASSLGPGQGGASYEQYF.